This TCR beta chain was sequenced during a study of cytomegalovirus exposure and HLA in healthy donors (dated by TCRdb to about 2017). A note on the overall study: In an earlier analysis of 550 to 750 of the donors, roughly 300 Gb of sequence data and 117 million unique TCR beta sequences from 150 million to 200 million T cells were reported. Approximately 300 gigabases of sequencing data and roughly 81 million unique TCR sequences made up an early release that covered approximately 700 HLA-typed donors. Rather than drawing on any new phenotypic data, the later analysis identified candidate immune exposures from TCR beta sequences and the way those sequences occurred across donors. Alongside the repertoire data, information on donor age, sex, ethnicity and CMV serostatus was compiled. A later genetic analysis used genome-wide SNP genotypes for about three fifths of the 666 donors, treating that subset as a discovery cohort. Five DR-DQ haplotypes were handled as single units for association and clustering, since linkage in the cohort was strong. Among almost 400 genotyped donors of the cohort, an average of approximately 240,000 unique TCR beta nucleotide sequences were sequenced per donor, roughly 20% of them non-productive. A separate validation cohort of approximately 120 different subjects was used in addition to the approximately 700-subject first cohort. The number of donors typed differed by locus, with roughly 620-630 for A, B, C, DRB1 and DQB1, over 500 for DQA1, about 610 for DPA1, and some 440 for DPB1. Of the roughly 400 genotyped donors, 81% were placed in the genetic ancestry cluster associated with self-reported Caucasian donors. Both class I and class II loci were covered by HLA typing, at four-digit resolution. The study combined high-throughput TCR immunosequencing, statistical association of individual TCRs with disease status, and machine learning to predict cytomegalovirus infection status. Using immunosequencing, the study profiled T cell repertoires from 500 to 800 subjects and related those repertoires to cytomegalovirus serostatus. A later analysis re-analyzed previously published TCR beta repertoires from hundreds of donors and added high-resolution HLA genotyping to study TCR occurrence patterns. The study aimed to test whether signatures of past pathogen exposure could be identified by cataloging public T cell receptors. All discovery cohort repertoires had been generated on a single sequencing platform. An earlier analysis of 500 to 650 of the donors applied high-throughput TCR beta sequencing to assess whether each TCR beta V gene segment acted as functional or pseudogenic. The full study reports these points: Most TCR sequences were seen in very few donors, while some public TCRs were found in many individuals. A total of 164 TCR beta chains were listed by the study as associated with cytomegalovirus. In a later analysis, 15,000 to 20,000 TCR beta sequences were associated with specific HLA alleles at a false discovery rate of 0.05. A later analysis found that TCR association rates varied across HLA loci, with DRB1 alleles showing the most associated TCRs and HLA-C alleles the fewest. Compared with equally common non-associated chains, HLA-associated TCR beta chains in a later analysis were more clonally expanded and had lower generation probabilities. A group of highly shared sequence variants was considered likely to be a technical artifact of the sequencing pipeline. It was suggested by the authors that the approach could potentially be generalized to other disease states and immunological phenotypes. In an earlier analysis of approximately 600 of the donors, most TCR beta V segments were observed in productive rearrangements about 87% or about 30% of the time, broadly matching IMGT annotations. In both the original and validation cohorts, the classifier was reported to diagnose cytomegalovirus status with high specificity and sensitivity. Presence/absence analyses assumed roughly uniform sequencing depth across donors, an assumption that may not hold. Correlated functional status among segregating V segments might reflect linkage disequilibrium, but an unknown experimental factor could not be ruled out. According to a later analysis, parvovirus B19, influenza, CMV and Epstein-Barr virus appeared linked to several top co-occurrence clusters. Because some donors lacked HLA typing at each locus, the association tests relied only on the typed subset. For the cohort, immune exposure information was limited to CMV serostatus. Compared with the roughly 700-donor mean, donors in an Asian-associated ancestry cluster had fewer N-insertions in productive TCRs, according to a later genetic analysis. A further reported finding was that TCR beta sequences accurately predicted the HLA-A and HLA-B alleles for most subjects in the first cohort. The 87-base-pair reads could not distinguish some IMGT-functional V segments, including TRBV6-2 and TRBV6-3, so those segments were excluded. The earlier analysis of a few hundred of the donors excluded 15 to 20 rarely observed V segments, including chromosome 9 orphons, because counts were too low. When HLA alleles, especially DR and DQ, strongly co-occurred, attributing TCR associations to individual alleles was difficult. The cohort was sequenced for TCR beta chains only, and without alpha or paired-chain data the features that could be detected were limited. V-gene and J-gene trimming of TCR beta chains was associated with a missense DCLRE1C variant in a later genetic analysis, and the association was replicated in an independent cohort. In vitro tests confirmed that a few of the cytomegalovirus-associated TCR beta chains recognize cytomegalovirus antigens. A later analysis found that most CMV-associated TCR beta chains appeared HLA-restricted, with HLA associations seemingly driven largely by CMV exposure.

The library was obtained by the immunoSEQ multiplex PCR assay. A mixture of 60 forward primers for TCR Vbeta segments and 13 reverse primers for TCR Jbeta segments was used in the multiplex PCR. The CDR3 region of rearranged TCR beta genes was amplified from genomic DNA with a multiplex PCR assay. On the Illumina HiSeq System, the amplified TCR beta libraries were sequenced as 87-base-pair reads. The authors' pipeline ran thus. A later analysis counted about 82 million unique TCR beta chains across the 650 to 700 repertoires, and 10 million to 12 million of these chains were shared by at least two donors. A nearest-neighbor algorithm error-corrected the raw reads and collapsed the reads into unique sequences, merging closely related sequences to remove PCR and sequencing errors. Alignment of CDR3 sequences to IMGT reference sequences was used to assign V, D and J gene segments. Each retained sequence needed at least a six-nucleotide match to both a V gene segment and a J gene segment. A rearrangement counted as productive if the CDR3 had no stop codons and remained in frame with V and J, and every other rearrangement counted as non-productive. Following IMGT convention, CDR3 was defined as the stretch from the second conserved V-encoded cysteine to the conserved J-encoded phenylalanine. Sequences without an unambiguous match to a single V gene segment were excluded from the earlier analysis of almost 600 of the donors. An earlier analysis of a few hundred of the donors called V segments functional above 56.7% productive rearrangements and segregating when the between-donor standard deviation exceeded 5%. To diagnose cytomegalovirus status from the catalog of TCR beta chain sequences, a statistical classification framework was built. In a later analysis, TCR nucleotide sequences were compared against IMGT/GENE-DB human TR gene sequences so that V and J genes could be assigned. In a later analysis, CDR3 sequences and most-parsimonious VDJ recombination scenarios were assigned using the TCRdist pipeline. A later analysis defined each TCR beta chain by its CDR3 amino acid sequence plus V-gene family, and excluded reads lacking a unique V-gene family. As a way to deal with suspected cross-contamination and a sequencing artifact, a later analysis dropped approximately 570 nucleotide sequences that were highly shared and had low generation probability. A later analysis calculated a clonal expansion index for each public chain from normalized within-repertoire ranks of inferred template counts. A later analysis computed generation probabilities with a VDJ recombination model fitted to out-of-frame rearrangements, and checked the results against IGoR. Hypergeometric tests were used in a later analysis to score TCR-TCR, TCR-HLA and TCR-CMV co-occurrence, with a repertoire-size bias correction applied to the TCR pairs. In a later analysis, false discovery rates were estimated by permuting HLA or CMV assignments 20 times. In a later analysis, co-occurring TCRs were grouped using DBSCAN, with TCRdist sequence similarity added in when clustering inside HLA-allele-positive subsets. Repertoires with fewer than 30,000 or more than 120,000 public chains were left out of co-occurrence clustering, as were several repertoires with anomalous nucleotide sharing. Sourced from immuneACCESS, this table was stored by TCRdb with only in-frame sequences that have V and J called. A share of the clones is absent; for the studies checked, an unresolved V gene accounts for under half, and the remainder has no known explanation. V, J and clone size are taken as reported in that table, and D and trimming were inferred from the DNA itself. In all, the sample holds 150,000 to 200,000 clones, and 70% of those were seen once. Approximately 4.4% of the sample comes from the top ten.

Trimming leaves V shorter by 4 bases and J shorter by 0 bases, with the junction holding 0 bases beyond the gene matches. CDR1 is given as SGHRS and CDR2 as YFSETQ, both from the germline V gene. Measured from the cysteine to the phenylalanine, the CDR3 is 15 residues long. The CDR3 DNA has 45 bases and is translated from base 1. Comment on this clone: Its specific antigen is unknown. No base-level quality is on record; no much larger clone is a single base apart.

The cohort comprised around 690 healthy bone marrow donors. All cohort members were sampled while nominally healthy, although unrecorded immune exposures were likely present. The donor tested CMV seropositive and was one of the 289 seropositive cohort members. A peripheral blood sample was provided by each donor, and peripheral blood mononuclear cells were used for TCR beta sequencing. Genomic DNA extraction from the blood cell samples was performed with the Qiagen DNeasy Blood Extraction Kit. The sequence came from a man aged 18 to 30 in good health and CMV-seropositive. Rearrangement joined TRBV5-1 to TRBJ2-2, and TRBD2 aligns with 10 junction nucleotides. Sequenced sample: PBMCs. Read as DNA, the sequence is TGCGCCAGCAGCACTAGCGGGGCGAACACCGGGGAGCTGTTTTTT. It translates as CASSTSGANTGELFF.